Each of the 13 T cell receptor beta chains below was sequenced from the same sample in a study of blood T cell repertoires in COVID-19. TCRdb's copy holds only in-frame clones and misses some; the assay was immunoSEQ multiplex PCR. The table records approximately 88,000 clones, about 76% of them present only once. Sequenced: peripheral blood. The source of these receptors is a woman aged 80 or over with active or convalescent COVID-19.

The V gene is TRBV7-2, the J gene TRBJ2-7; 8 nucleotides match TRBD1. This CDR3 has 15 amino acids. The V and J ends lost 0 bases and 1 base, in that order; junction bases with no gene match: 2. In germline, CDR1 is SGHTA, CDR2 FQGNSA. CDR3 region: CASSLARGLSYEQYF. In DNA, the CDR3 is TGTGCCAGCAGCTTAGCCAGGGGGCTTTCCTACGAGCAGTACTTC.

This chain joins TRBV6-2 or TRBV6-3 and TRBJ1-4; no reliable D call. Per germline, CDR1 MNHEY and CDR2 SVGEGT. The CDR3 has 18 residues. Trimming pared 1 base from V and 0 bases from J, leaving 15 bases between. This CDR3 reads CASSYFTFDIATNEKLFF. CDR3 DNA: TGTGCCAGCAGTTACTTCACCTTCGACATTGCAACTAATGAAAAACTGTTTTTT.

The genes are TRBV6-5 and TRBJ1-1, with 7 positions matching TRBD1. V trimming: 7 bases; J trimming: 0 bases; junction bases outside the gene matches: 5. The CDR3 has 14 residues. Looked up from germline, CDR1 is MNHEY and CDR2 is SVGAGI. CDR3 sequence reads: CASKPGQLNTEAFF. CDR3 DNA: TGTGCCAGCAAGCCGGGACAGTTGAACACTGAAGCTTTCTTT.

V is TRBV6-5 and J is TRBJ2-5; TRBD1 is a possible D gene (6 bases). The CDR3 is 12 amino acids. Germline V lookup: CDR1 MNHEY, CDR2 SVGAGI. V lost 6 bases and J 5 bases, leaving 10 bases between the germline ends. The CDR3 loop reads CASSTGLETQYF. CDR3 sequence (DNA): TGTGCCAGCAGCACAGGGTTGGAGACCCAGTACTTC.

The V gene is TRBV7-9, the J gene TRBJ2-7, with 10 nucleotides matching TRBD1. This CDR3 comprises 14 residues. Germline CDR1 and CDR2: SEHNR and FQNEAQ (reference sequence). Unmatched junction bases numbered 7, after V lost 5 bases and J lost 6 bases. CDR3 loop: CASSALGQGTEQYF. The CDR3 DNA follows: TGTGCCAGCAGCGCCCTGGGACAGGGGACCGAGCAGTACTTC.

This clone was seen repeatedly, ten times or more. The chain links TRBV5-4 to TRBJ2-2; TRBD1 agrees at 7 bases. Germline V CDR1 and CDR2: SGHNT, YYREEE (reference sequence). V dropped 4 bases and J dropped 1; count of bases not matched to a gene: 10. This CDR3 has 17 residues. This CDR3 is CASSQGTGTVNTGELFF. The CDR3 DNA reads TGTGCCAGCAGCCAGGGGACCGGGACAGTGAACACCGGGGAGCTGTTTTTT.

The table lists this clone with a few counts. This sample includes further DNA sequences coding for the same CDR3. The rearrangement uses TRBV19 and TRBJ1-5; D perhaps matches TRBD1 (6 bases). Trimming shortened V by 3 bases and J by 4 bases, and 10 bases separated the two germline ends. The CDR3 covers 14 residues. CDR1 is LNHDA and CDR2 is SQIVND in the germline V gene (reference sequence). The CDR3 bases are TGTGCCAGTAGTATCGGACAGTATAATCAGCCCCAGCATTTT. This sequence encodes CASSIGQYNQPQHF.

The chain couples TRBV6-6 to TRBJ1-6; D may be TRBD1 (5 bases). V gave up 2 bases and J gave up 4 bases, with 12 bases separating them. The CDR3 runs to 16 residues. Germline CDR1 and CDR2: MNHNY and SVGAGI (reference sequence). CDR3 DNA sequence: TGTGCCAGCAGTTACGCCGAAGGGGATTATAATTCACCCCTCCACTTT. It specifies CASSYAEGDYNSPLHF.

J is TRBJ1-4 and V is TRBV28; D possibly corresponds to TRBD1 (5 bases). Germline V gene sequence: CDR1 MDHEN, CDR2 SYDVKM. V was trimmed by 7 bases and J by 6 bases, leaving 18 bases between them. The CDR3 has 15 residues. This chain's CDR3 is CASTFFRGVDEKLFF. CDR3 in DNA: TGTGCCAGCACCTTCTTTCGGGGGGTCGATGAAAAACTGTTTTTT. Filled out from reference TRBV28 and TRBJ1-4, the complete variable domain reads DVKVTQSSRYLVKRTGEKVFLECVQDMDHENMFWYRQDPGLGLRLIYFSYDVKMKEKGDIPEGYSVSREKKERFSLILESASTNQTSMYLCASTFFRGVDEKLFFGSGTQLSVL.

This clone has just a few counts. The rearrangement joins TRBV5-1 to TRBJ1-3; D gene uncertain. Germline V gene lookup returns CDR1 SGHRS and CDR2 YFSETQ. Trimming removed 0 bases at V and 0 bases at J, with 7 bases between. The CDR3 covers 15 residues. In DNA, the CDR3 is TGCGCCAGCAGCTTGGTACACAGCTCTGGAAACACCATATATTTT. Its protein product is CASSLVHSSGNTIYF.

This clone was found a few times. The gene calls are TRBV28 and TRBJ2-3; 7 bases align to TRBD2. The CDR3 contains 15 residues. The germline CDR1 and CDR2 sequences are MDHEN and SYDVKM. Trimming at V came to 7 bases and at J to 1 base, leaving 8 bases not matched to a gene. The CDR3, as DNA: TGTGCCAGCAAGGGGCGGGGGAGTGGCACAGATACGCAGTATTTT. Encoded protein: CASKGRGSGTDTQYF.

V usage is TRBV9 and J usage is TRBJ2-5; 10 bases agree with TRBD1. Germline-derived CDR1 and CDR2 are SGDLS and YYNGEE. The CDR3 runs 15 residues. The V and J ends lost 2 bases and 5 bases, in that order; junction bases with no gene match: 6. CDR3 nucleotides: TGTGCCAGCAGCGTTCGACAGGGGGCGCTCGAGACCCAGTACTTC. Translated: CASSVRQGALETQYF.

This chain joins TRBV5-1 and TRBJ2-6, with D possibly being TRBD1 (6 bases). CDR3 length: 15 residues. Germline V gives CDR1 SGHRS, CDR2 YFSETQ. The V and J ends lost 2 bases and 3 bases respectively, with 9 bases between them. The CDR3 is CASSFSGDGANVLTF. The CDR3 coding sequence is TGCGCCAGCAGCTTCTCAGGGGATGGGGCCAACGTCCTGACTTTC.